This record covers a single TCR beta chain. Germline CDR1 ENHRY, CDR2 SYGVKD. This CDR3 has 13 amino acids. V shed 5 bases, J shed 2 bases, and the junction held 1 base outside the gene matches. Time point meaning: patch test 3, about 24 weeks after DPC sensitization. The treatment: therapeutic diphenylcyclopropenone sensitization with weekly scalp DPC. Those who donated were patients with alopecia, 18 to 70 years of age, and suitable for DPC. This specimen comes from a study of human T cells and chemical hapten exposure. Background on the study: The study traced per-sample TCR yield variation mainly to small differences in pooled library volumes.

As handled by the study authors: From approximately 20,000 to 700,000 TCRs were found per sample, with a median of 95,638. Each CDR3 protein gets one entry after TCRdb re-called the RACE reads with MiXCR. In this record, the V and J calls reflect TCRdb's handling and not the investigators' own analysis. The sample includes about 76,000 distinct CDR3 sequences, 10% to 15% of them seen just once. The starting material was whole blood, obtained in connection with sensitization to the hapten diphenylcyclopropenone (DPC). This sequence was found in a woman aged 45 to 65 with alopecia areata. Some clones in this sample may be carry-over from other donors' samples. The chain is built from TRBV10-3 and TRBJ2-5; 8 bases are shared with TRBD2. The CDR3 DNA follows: TGTGCCATCAGTACTAGCGGACAAGAGACCCAGTACTTC. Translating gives CAISTSGQETQYF.